This T cell receptor (beta chain) stems from a study of shared clonotypes between healthy human individuals. In the source study's methods: ImmunoSEQ sequences covered only the junction and lacked quality scores; filtering therefore differed. Libraries were prepared by immunoSEQ multiplex PCR; TCRdb keeps only in-frame clonotypes and omits some of them. Clone size and V and J calls were adopted from that table, with D and trimming inferred from the DNA. The sample has hundreds of thousands of clones, 92% seen once. Per the germline V gene, CDR1 is SQVTM and CDR2 is ANQGSEA. V was trimmed by 3 bases and J by 9 bases, leaving 24 bases between them. The CDR3 totals 16 residues. Naive CD8 cells comprised CD45RO-negative, CCR7-positively selected cells, excluding terminally differentiated effector memory CD45RA+ cells.

The sequenced material came from naive CD8+ T cells sorted from blood. The sequence came from a man aged 25-45 years in good health. The chain has TRBV29-1 and TRBJ2-1; D is undetermined. CDR3 protein: CSVDSFGDAYKGEQFF. DNA for the CDR3: TGCAGCGTTGATTCGTTCGGCGACGCCTACAAGGGTGAGCAGTTCTTC.